These T cell receptor beta chains were read from a single sample in a study of cytomegalovirus exposure and HLA in healthy donors. Data came from immunoSEQ multiplex PCR; TCRdb stores just in-frame clones and leaves some out. This table has about 110,000 clones, more than 60% appearing once. Sequencing was done on a sample of PBMCs. These TCRs come from a woman between 45 and 60 years old in good health and CMV-seropositive. The CDR3 runs from the conserved cysteine through the conserved F or W.

j_call v_call cdr3_aa
TRBJ2-2 TRBV2 CASSERTSGAGELFF
TRBJ2-7 TRBV27 CASSSRDRGYEQYF
TRBJ2-1 TRBV29-1 CSVSDRAAYNEQFF
TRBJ1-5 TRBV6-5 CASSITGGGQPQHF
TRBJ1-2 TRBV5-1 CASSLEWGPGGGYTF
TRBJ1-1 TRBV5-6 CASIYGSGDTEAFF
TRBJ2-2 TRBV28 CASNQEGRLNTGELFF
TRBJ2-4 TRBV28 CASSPPPGLADKNIQYF
TRBJ1-1 TRBV30 CAWGFGQPAEAFF
TRBJ1-5 TRBV28 CASSRTGGLNNQPQHF
TRBJ2-1 TRBV19 CASRSTGNGYNEQFF
. TRBV28 CASSFVQGGNEQYF